This T cell receptor beta chain originates from a study of OX40 agonist ivuxolimab in advanced cancers. Across the study: Aged roughly 23 to 85 with a mean of approximately 57 years, they were around 85% male.

For this clone: The antigen remains undetermined.

Using immunoSEQ multiplex PCR, the repertoire was profiled, and TCRdb retains in-frame clones only, with some absent. This table has over 40,000 clones, around 86% appearing once. Overall study results and limits: Circulating CD4+ and CD8+ T cells showed clonal expansion by week 6 at 0.1 to 3.0 mg/kg.

The starting material was CD4+ or CD8+ T cells sorted from blood, obtained in a trial of the OX40 agonist ivuxolimab. The clonotype comes from an adult with an advanced solid tumor such as melanoma, head and neck, liver or kidney cancer.

CDR3 nucleotides: TGTGCCAGCAGCTTAGCAGGGACTAGCAGCTACAATGAGCAGTTCTTC. Translated, it gives CASSLAGTSSYNEQFF. This chain joins TRBV7-9 and TRBJ2-1, with 9 bases aligning to TRBD2. The J segment lost 3 bases and the V segment lost 0 bases, leaving 3 bases of the junction unmatched. There are 16 residues in the CDR3. Germline CDR1 SEHNR, CDR2 FQNEAQ (reference sequence).